The 2 T cell receptor beta chains below come from one sample, sequenced in a study of beta chain features in type 1 diabetes. Isolated RNA was reverse transcribed in full, so expressed TCRB transcripts were sequenced. Clones were read by immunoSEQ multiplex PCR, and TCRdb kept only the in-frame ones, dropping some. The sample yields 200,000 to 300,000 clones, 25% to 30% seen once. Sequenced material: central memory CD4+ T cells from blood. These receptors were obtained from a man aged 25 to 40 in good health.

This clone came up once. The CDR3 region is CASSLAVLRTEAFF. The CDR3 region has the DNA TGTGCCAGCAGCTTAGCGGTACTTCGCACTGAAGCTTTCTTT. The genes are TRBV7-9 and TRBJ1-1; D gene unclear. V lost 0 bases and J lost 4, with 9 bases in between. Per the germline V gene, CDR1 is SEHNR and CDR2 is FQNEAQ (reference sequence). The CDR3 covers 14 residues.

This clone was observed many times. Compared with germline, one end of the junction differs, possibly owing to a read error. The chain uses TRBV19 and TRBJ2-1; D may be TRBD2 (6 bases). Germline CDR1 is LNHDA and CDR2 is SQIVND (reference sequence). There are 12 residues in the CDR3. The CDR3 loop reads CASSIGTWLTIF. In nucleotides, the CDR3 is TGTGCCAGTAGTATTGGGACTTGGCTAACAATCTTC.